One and the same sample provided the 30 T cell receptor beta chains below, sequenced in a study of shared clonotypes between healthy human individuals (dated by TCRdb to about 2020). CD8 naive samples were obtained by positive selection for CCR7 among CD45RO-negative cells, yielding a CD45RA+CCR7+ population from which TemRA cells were excluded. To prepare the library, the immunoSEQ multiplex PCR assay was applied. This immuneACCESS table, as held by TCRdb, lists in-frame sequences with V and J called but not all clones. Of the missing ones, under half trace to an unresolved V gene in checked studies; the others have no known cause. This sample is represented by some 2 million clones; about 94% of them were singletons. 0.9% to 1.4% of the sample belongs to the ten largest clones. Sequenced material: naive CD8+ T cells sorted from blood. In the paper's terms, the cell subset or site label means: CD45RA+CCR7+. The receptors were gathered from a man younger than 35 in good health.

The chain joins TRBV6-4 to TRBJ2-4, with D perhaps given as TRBD1 or TRBD2 (5 bases each). The CDR3 has 16 residues. Trimming removed 3 bases at V and 8 bases at J, with 20 bases between. CDR1 and CDR2 (germline): MRHNA, SNTAGT. The CDR3 DNA is TGTGCCAGCAGTGAATATCGCCAGATTGTGGGGGACATTCAGTACTTC. Its protein is CASSEYRQIVGDIQYF.

Comment on this clone: The same CDR3 arises from other DNA sequences in this sample as well. V usage is TRBV5-1 and J usage is TRBJ2-1; TRBD1 agrees at 7 bases. The V gene's germline CDR1 is SGHRS and CDR2 YFSETQ. J gave up 5 bases and V 0 bases, and 2 bases lay outside the gene matches. The CDR3 sequence is 14 residues long. The CDR3 protein is CASSLGQGDNEQFF. CDR3 nucleotides: TGCGCCAGCAGCTTGGGACAGGGAGACAATGAGCAGTTCTTC.

V usage is TRBV7-9 and J usage is TRBJ1-2; D remains unclear. V was cut by 1 base and J by 5 bases, with 20 bases left in between. This CDR3 contains 17 residues. The germline V gene encodes CDR1 SEHNR and CDR2 FQNEAQ (reference sequence). The CDR3 loop reads CASSLGPQGPGRYGYTF. The CDR3 DNA reads TGTGCCAGCAGCTTAGGGCCCCAAGGCCCGGGGAGATATGGCTACACCTTC.

Notes on this clone: The same CDR3 arises from other DNA sequences in this sample as well. The V gene is TRBV27, the J gene TRBJ2-7; 10 bases line up with TRBD1. This CDR3 comprises 14 residues. Unmatched junction bases numbered 2, after V lost 3 bases and J lost 3 bases. CDR1 is MNHEY, CDR2 SMNVEV, per germline (reference sequence). The CDR3 bases are TGTGCCAGCAGTTTGGGACAGGGGTTCTACGAGCAGTACTTC. It codes for CASSLGQGFYEQYF.

Comments on this clone: Different DNA sequences within this sample yield the same CDR3. V usage is TRBV30 and J usage is TRBJ2-7, with a possible D match to TRBD2 (5 bases). CDR3 length equals 11 residues. Trimming pared 3 bases from V and 6 bases from J, leaving 9 bases between. The V gene's germline CDR1 is GTSNPN and CDR2 SVGIG (reference sequence). The CDR3 spells CAWSGGSEQYF. In nucleotides, the CDR3 is TGTGCCTGGAGCGGAGGATCCGAGCAGTACTTC.

The gene calls are TRBV11-2 and TRBJ2-3, with 9 bases that match TRBD1. CDR1 and CDR2 (germline): SGHAT, FQNNGV. After removal of 0 bases from V and 2 bases from J, the junction contained 9 bases not matched to a gene. The CDR3 contains 18 residues. In nucleotides, the CDR3 is TGTGCCAGCAGCTTAGAGGGGTCCGGGACAGGGTTCACAGATACGCAGTATTTT. Amino acids: CASSLEGSGTGFTDTQYF.

This sequence joins TRBV7-2 and TRBJ1-2, with D possibly being TRBD1 (5 bases). The CDR3 runs to 15 residues. Germline V gene lookup returns CDR1 SGHTA and CDR2 FQGNSA. Between the trimmed V and J ends, which lost 5 bases and 2 bases, there was a span of 15 bases. The chain's CDR3 is CASSVRGTVNYGYTF. The CDR3 DNA reads TGTGCCAGCAGCGTACGGGGGACGGTGAACTATGGCTACACCTTC.

The rearrangement uses TRBV4-1 and TRBJ1-1; D ambiguous. Germline V CDR1 and CDR2: MGHRA, YSYEKL. The CDR3 is made up of 16 amino acids. The ends were cut back, 4 bases at V and 1 base at J, with 16 bases in the middle. CDR3 in amino acids: CASSPRSGRGNTEAFF. The DNA for the CDR3 is TGCGCCAGCAGCCCACGGTCGGGTAGAGGGAACACTGAAGCTTTCTTT.

This clone was seen once. The chain recombines TRBV5-4 with TRBJ2-1; unclear D gene. Germline V gene lookup returns CDR1 SGHNT and CDR2 YYREEE (reference sequence). V gave up 2 bases and J gave up 9 bases, with 9 bases separating them. The CDR3 extends over 12 amino acids. Written as DNA, the CDR3 is TGTGCCAGCAGCTTTAAACCCTCTGAGCAGTTCTTC. Residues: CASSFKPSEQFF.

The chain uses TRBV30 and TRBJ1-2; unclear D gene. Germline V gene lookup returns CDR1 GTSNPN and CDR2 SVGIG (reference sequence). The CDR3 runs 12 residues. The ends were cut back, 6 bases at V and 1 base at J, with 9 bases in the middle. The CDR3 DNA reads TGTGCCTGTAAAACAGATAACTATGGCTACACCTTC. This codes for CACKTDNYGYTF. The full variable domain, its missing parts supplied by reference TRBV30 and TRBJ1-2, is SQTIHQWPATLVQPVGSPLSLECTVEGTSNPNLYWYRQAAGRGLQLLFYSVGIGQISSEVPQNLSASRPQDRQFILSSKKLLLSDSGFYLCACKTDNYGYTFGSGTRLTVV.

The chain employs TRBV7-9 and TRBJ2-5; D is perhaps TRBD1 (6 bases). The CDR3 is 15 amino acids. V lost 4 bases to trimming and J lost 0 bases, with 12 bases between them. Germline assignment: CDR1 SEHNR and CDR2 FQNEAQ (reference sequence). DNA of the CDR3: TGTGCCAGCAGCTCCGGGACAAACAACCAAGAGACCCAGTACTTC. This codes for CASSSGTNNQETQYF.

The chain uses TRBV27 and TRBJ2-2; D is uncertain. Germline values: CDR1 MNHEY, CDR2 SMNVEV (reference sequence). Trimming stripped 1 base from V and 8 bases from J, with 17 bases between. The CDR3 loop spans 16 amino acids. Here the CDR3 reads CASSLFTRAPRGELFF. CDR3 nucleotide sequence: TGTGCCAGCAGTTTATTCACTCGGGCCCCTAGGGGGGAGCTGTTTTTT.

This clone was seen a few times. The chain recombines TRBV6-5 with TRBJ1-5; D remains ambiguous. CDR1 and CDR2 from the germline V gene are MNHEY and SVGAGI. CDR3 length: 13 residues. The germline V and J ends were trimmed by 4 bases and 4 bases, with 8 bases remaining between them. CDR3 sequence (DNA): TGTGCCAGCAGTTCTTCTGGGAATCAGCCCCAGCATTTT. Translation: CASSSSGNQPQHF.

The chain carries TRBV10-3 and TRBJ1-3; D gene ambiguous. Germline values: CDR1 ENHRY, CDR2 SYGVKD. The ends were cut back, 7 bases at V and 3 bases at J, with 10 bases in the middle. The CDR3 consists of 13 residues. The CDR3 spells CAITDLLGNTIYF. In nucleotides, the CDR3 is TGTGCCATCACCGACTTGCTTGGAAACACCATATATTTT.

The V and J genes are TRBV7-2 and TRBJ1-1, with D tentatively TRBD1 (5 bases). The germline V and J ends were trimmed by 4 bases and 3 bases, with 15 bases remaining between them. The CDR3 length is 15 residues. The germline V gene has CDR1 SGHTA and CDR2 FQGNSA. The CDR3: CASSYYGRGYTEAFF. CDR3 nucleotide sequence: TGTGCCAGCAGCTATTACGGAAGGGGATACACTGAAGCTTTCTTT.

The chain employs TRBV30 and TRBJ2-1; D is perhaps TRBD2 (6 bases). This CDR3 is built from 14 residues. Trimming left V 2 bases short and J 12 bases short, with 20 bases between. Germline CDR1 is GTSNPN and CDR2 is SVGIG (reference sequence). This chain's CDR3 is CAWSLLGTYVVQFF. The CDR3 bases are TGTGCCTGGAGTCTACTGGGGACTTACGTTGTGCAGTTCTTC.

On this clone itself: The sample contains more than one DNA sequence encoding this CDR3. The genes are TRBV7-2 and TRBJ2-3; 12 nucleotides line up with TRBD2. Unmatched junction bases numbered 2, after V lost 1 base and J lost 6 bases. CDR3 length: 15 residues. Looked up from germline, CDR1 is SGHTA and CDR2 is FQGNSA. The CDR3 sequence is CASSLGLAGGDTQYF. CDR3 DNA: TGTGCCAGCAGCTTAGGTCTAGCGGGAGGGGATACGCAGTATTTT.

This clone is a singleton in its sample. In nucleotides, the CDR3 is TGTGCCAGCAGTGAGGGACGGGTCACGTCTTTCAGCGAAAAACTGTTTTTT. It encodes CASSEGRVTSFSEKLFF. The V call is TRBV25-1, the J call TRBJ1-4, with D perhaps TRBD1 (5 bases). V was shortened by 3 bases and J by 8 bases, with 22 bases between the two germline ends. This CDR3 comprises 17 residues. Germline V gives CDR1 MGHDK, CDR2 SYGVNS.

The chain joins TRBV7-9 to TRBJ2-7; the match to TRBD1 covers 11 bases. V was clipped by 5 bases and J by 2 bases; unmatched bases: 8. The CDR3 has 16 amino acids. Germline V CDR1 and CDR2: SEHNR, FQNEAQ (reference sequence). The chain's CDR3 is CASSHPRTGGPYEQYF. The DNA of the CDR3 is TGTGCCAGCAGCCATCCAAGGACAGGGGGCCCCTACGAGCAGTACTTC. The full variable domain, in which reference TRBV7-9 and TRBJ2-7 provide the parts outside the CDR3, is DTGVSQNPRHKITKRGQNVTFRCDPISEHNRLYWYRQTLGQGPEFLTYFQNEAQLEKSRLLSDRFSAERPKGSFSTLEIQRTEQGDSAMYLCASSHPRTGGPYEQYFGPGTRLTVT.

CDR3 protein: CSVGGTGGTEAFF. CDR3 sequence (DNA): TGCAGCGTAGGCGGGACAGGGGGGACTGAAGCTTTCTTT. The chain recombines TRBV29-1 with TRBJ1-1; TRBD1 agrees at 11 bases. Germline CDR1 and CDR2: SQVTM and ANQGSEA. The length of the CDR3 is 13 residues. The J segment lost 5 bases and the V segment lost 6 bases, leaving 5 bases of the junction unmatched.

The rearrangement joins TRBV11-2 to TRBJ2-3; 11 bases are shared with TRBD2. Germline trimming cut 6 bases from V and 0 bases from J; bases unmatched to any gene: 11. Looked up from germline, CDR1 is SGHAT and CDR2 is FQNNGV. The CDR3 is made up of 18 amino acids. CDR3 sequence: CASSQPGLAGGSTDTQYF. CDR3 coding DNA: TGTGCCAGCAGTCAGCCCGGACTAGCGGGTGGTAGCACAGATACGCAGTATTTT. Full variable domain (missing parts from reference TRBV11-2 and TRBJ2-3): EAGVAQSPRYKIIEKRQSVAFWCNPISGHATLYWYQQILGQGPKLLIQFQNNGVVDDSQLPKDRFSAERLKGVDSTLKIQPAKLEDSAVYLCASSQPGLAGGSTDTQYFGPGTRLTVL.

The CDR3 reads CASSYSGGGGDYGYTF. Here the CDR3 DNA reads TGTGCCAGCAGTTACTCAGGGGGCGGAGGGGACTATGGCTACACCTTC. J is TRBJ1-2 and V is TRBV6-6; TRBD1 matches at 7 bases. The CDR3 has 16 amino acids. The V gene's germline CDR1 is MNHNY and CDR2 SVGAGI (reference sequence). J gave up 3 bases and V 0 bases, and 7 bases lay outside the gene matches.

A few counts support this clone. The V call is TRBV25-1, the J call TRBJ1-6; D gene unclear. The CDR3 runs 12 residues. The V and J ends lost 0 bases and 11 bases respectively, with 5 bases between them. Per the germline V gene, CDR1 is MGHDK and CDR2 is SYGVNS. CDR3: CASSEYVTPLHF. CDR3 DNA: TGTGCCAGCAGTGAATATGTGACACCCCTCCACTTT.

The rearrangement uses TRBV29-1 and TRBJ2-1, with D perhaps matching TRBD1 or TRBD2 (5 bases each). Per the germline V gene, CDR1 is SQVTM and CDR2 is ANQGSEA. This CDR3 region has 10 residues. V lost 6 bases and J 13 bases, leaving 13 bases between the germline ends. For the CDR3, the DNA is TGCAGCGTCGGGACCGGGCCTCAGTTCTTC. Its translation is CSVGTGPQFF.

This clone showed up just once. Different DNA sequences within this sample yield the same CDR3. The chain links TRBV27 to TRBJ2-7, with 8 bases that match TRBD2. This CDR3 contains 13 residues. Germline CDR1 is MNHEY and CDR2 is SMNVEV (reference sequence). J was trimmed by 4 bases and V by 6 bases; bases with no gene match: 5. Written as DNA, the CDR3 is TGTGCCAGCAGCCCAAGCGGGGGTTACGAGCAGTACTTC. Protein product: CASSPSGGYEQYF.

In regard to this clone: Other DNA sequences in this specimen translate into the identical CDR3. The chain uses TRBV7-6 and TRBJ2-1, with D possibly TRBD1 on 7 matching bases. The CDR3 runs 14 residues. Germline V CDR1 and CDR2: SGHVS, FNYEAQ. V was pared by 5 bases and J by 1 base, with 9 bases between. Here the CDR3 reads CASSPGGSYNEQFF. CDR3 in DNA: TGTGCCAGCAGCCCAGGGGGGTCCTACAATGAGCAGTTCTTC.

This clone came up a few times. The chain carries TRBV5-1 and TRBJ1-6; D might be TRBD1 (5 bases). The CDR3 is 15 amino acids. Germline V gives CDR1 SGHRS, CDR2 YFSETQ. V dropped 2 bases and J dropped 8 bases, with 14 bases sitting between them. DNA for the CDR3: TGCGCCAGCAGCTTTGGGCGGGGGGGTGATTCACCCCTCCACTTT. Its translation is CASSFGRGGDSPLHF. Full variable domain (remainder filled in from reference TRBV5-1 and TRBJ1-6): KAGVTQTPRYLIKTRGQQVTLSCSPISGHRSVSWYQQTPGQGLQFLFEYFSETQRNKGNFPGRFSGRQFSNSRSEMNVSTLELGDSALYLCASSFGRGGDSPLHFGNGTRLTVT.

As to this clone: This sample includes further DNA sequences coding for the same CDR3. The CDR3 is CASSVDRGPYNEQFF. The CDR3 region has the DNA TGTGCCAGCAGCGTAGACAGGGGCCCCTACAATGAGCAGTTCTTC. The chain links TRBV9 to TRBJ2-1, with TRBD1 identical over 7 bases. The germline V gene has CDR1 SGDLS and CDR2 YYNGEE. The CDR3 covers 15 residues. The J segment lost 2 bases and the V segment lost 0 bases, leaving 2 bases of the junction unmatched.

The CDR3 DNA reads as TGTGCCAGCAGTCAAACAGCAGGGGGGGAAACTGAAGCTTTCTTT. Translated, it gives CASSQTAGGETEAFF. V usage is TRBV27 and J usage is TRBJ1-1; the match to TRBD1 covers 7 bases. V shed 5 bases and J 5 bases; nucleotides not matched to a gene: 11. CDR3 length: 15 amino acids. Germline CDR1 MNHEY, CDR2 SMNVEV (reference sequence).

The chain links TRBV23-1 to TRBJ2-1; no definite D call. TRBV23-1 is filed as an ORF, its function uncertain. The germline V and J ends were trimmed by 9 bases and 3 bases, with 15 bases remaining between them. CDR3 length: 14 residues. The CDR3 nucleotides are TGCGCCAGTTGGGGTGGGCAACACTACAATGAGCAGTTCTTC. Amino acid sequence: CASWGGQHYNEQFF.